The 28 T cell receptor beta chains below all came from one sample that was sequenced in a study of blood T cell repertoires in COVID-19. TCRdb's table, derived via immunoSEQ multiplex PCR, lists solely in-frame clones and lacks some. The sample lists under 70,000 clones; around four fifths were seen once. Sequenced material: peripheral blood. Receptors originate from a woman at least 80 years old with active or convalescent COVID-19.

V is TRBV5-6 and J is TRBJ2-7; 7 bases are a match to TRBD1. The germline V gene has CDR1 SGHDT and CDR2 YYEEEE. V was clipped by 4 bases and J by 3 bases; unmatched bases: 10. The CDR3 extends over 15 amino acids. CDR3 residues: CASSRSRDSLYEQYF. The CDR3 coding sequence is TGTGCCAGCAGCCGCTCCCGGGACAGTCTCTACGAGCAGTACTTC.

This chain connects TRBV19 to TRBJ1-2; D ambiguous. V shed 3 bases and J shed 9 bases, with 17 bases lying between them. Germline loops: CDR1 LNHDA, CDR2 SQIVND (reference sequence). The CDR3 has 14 amino acids. CDR3 nucleotides: TGTGCCAGTAGTATGGCGGGCGGTTCGCCCCGCTACACCTTC. Translated, it gives CASSMAGGSPRYTF.

The chain has TRBV25-1 and TRBJ1-2; D is undetermined. Germline-derived CDR1 and CDR2 are MGHDK and SYGVNS. This CDR3 contains 13 residues. V was cut by 7 bases and J by 8 bases, with 17 bases left in between. The DNA for the CDR3 is TGTGCCAGCACCGATTGGGCAGAAAAAGGCTACACCTTC. Translated: CASTDWAEKGYTF.

The chain carries TRBV7-9 and TRBJ1-1; 7 bases are shared with TRBD1. Germline CDR1 reads SEHNR; CDR2 reads FQNEAQ (reference sequence). CDR3 length: 15 amino acids. The ends lost 3 bases at V and 5 bases at J; junction bases unmatched: 9. The CDR3 spells CASSFGGGEVTEAFF. The CDR3 nucleotides read TGTGCCAGCAGCTTCGGAGGGGGCGAAGTAACTGAAGCTTTCTTT.

The CDR3 sequence is CATLDSVGKNIQYF. The CDR3 nucleotides read TGTGCCACCTTGGACAGTGTAGGCAAAAACATTCAGTACTTC. The rearrangement joins TRBV19 to TRBJ2-4, with D maybe TRBD1 (6 bases). Germline lookup yields CDR1 LNHDA and CDR2 SQIVND (reference sequence). This CDR3 region has 14 residues. The V end was cut by 10 bases, the J end by 3 bases, with 16 bases between.

This chain joins TRBV5-1 and TRBJ1-3; 7 bases align to TRBD1. Looked up from germline, CDR1 is SGHRS and CDR2 is YFSETQ. The CDR3 length is 16 residues. J was trimmed by 0 bases and V by 0 bases; bases with no gene match: 3. The CDR3 protein is CASSLVGTVSGNTIYF. The CDR3 DNA follows: TGCGCCAGCAGCTTGGTCGGGACAGTCTCTGGAAACACCATATATTTT.

V usage is TRBV6-4 and J usage is TRBJ2-1, with 11 bases identical to TRBD1. The CDR3 is 13 amino acids. The ends lost 6 bases at V and 6 bases at J; junction bases unmatched: 1. Germline CDR1 and CDR2: MRHNA and SNTAGT. The CDR3: CASSGTGGNEQFF. As DNA, the CDR3 is TGTGCCAGCAGCGGGACAGGGGGCAATGAGCAGTTCTTC.

CDR3 nucleotides: TGCGCCAGCAGCGACAGGGACAGGGGGCTATCGAATGAGCAGTTCTTC. Protein sequence: CASSDRDRGLSNEQFF. The chain carries TRBV5-1 and TRBJ2-1, with TRBD1 matching 12 bases. Losses at the gene ends were 4 bases for V and 7 bases for J; bases not matched to a gene: 9. Germline values: CDR1 SGHRS, CDR2 YFSETQ. The CDR3 consists of 16 residues.

The chain uses TRBV5-1 and TRBJ1-6, with 7 bases that match TRBD1. CDR1 and CDR2 (germline): SGHRS, YFSETQ. J lost 8 bases, V lost 0 bases, and 2 bases had no gene match. CDR3 length equals 14 residues. The CDR3: CASSLAGGDSPLHF. The CDR3 nucleotides read TGCGCCAGCAGCTTGGCAGGGGGTGATTCACCCCTCCACTTT.

This chain joins TRBV5-8 and TRBJ1-1; D gene unclear. The CDR3 runs to 18 residues. Germline V gene lookup returns CDR1 SGHTS and CDR2 YDEGEE. V dropped 5 bases and J dropped 1 base, with 24 bases sitting between them. This chain's CDR3 is CASSTSRMVGHPNTEAFF. CDR3 coding DNA: TGTGCCAGCAGTACCAGCAGAATGGTGGGCCACCCGAACACTGAAGCTTTCTTT.

This clone was detected only a few times. The chain uses TRBV4-1 and TRBJ1-1, with a weak D call TRBD1 (5 bases). This CDR3 is 16 amino acids long. Trimming took 3 bases from V and 4 from J, leaving 18 bases between them. The germline CDR1 and CDR2 sequences are MGHRA and YSYEKL. CDR3 coding DNA: TGCGCCAGCAGCCATACAGGTGAAATGGGTTCCACTGAAGCTTTCTTT. This translates into CASSHTGEMGSTEAFF.

This clone was observed a few times. This chain connects TRBV6-1 to TRBJ2-7; TRBD1 matches at 7 bases. J gave up 2 bases and V 3 bases, and 7 bases lay outside the gene matches. The CDR3 is 15 residues long. CDR1 and CDR2 from the germline V gene are MNHNS and SASEGT. In DNA form, the CDR3 reads TGTGCCAGCAGTGACGATGGACAGGTAGCCTACGAGCAGTACTTC. It specifies CASSDDGQVAYEQYF.

The chain has TRBV6-1 and TRBJ1-4; D is possibly TRBD1 (5 bases). With 3 bases removed from V and 8 bases from J, the gap between germline ends came to 16 bases. The V gene's germline CDR1 is MNHNS and CDR2 SASEGT. CDR3 size: 15 residues. In DNA form, the CDR3 reads TGTGCCAGCAGTGATTTAGGGACCGGAGGGGAAAAACTGTTTTTT. Protein: CASSDLGTGGEKLFF.

The gene calls are TRBV6-5 and TRBJ1-5, with D perhaps TRBD1 (6 bases). V gave up 6 bases and J gave up 9 bases, with 18 bases separating them. Looked up from germline, CDR1 is MNHEY and CDR2 is SVGAGI. The CDR3 extends over 14 amino acids. CDR3 coding DNA: TGTGCCAGCAGACAAGGGGGGGGTCAATTGCCCCAGCATTTT. Translation gives CASRQGGGQLPQHF.

This chain uses TRBV6-2 or TRBV6-3 with TRBJ1-4, with 10 bases that match TRBD1. J was trimmed by 3 bases and V by 2 bases; bases with no gene match: 9. Germline CDR1 reads MNHEY; CDR2 reads SVGEGT. CDR3 length: 18 residues. CDR3 loop: CASSYPQTGGVANEKLFF. CDR3 bases: TGTGCCAGCAGTTACCCCCAGACAGGGGGCGTAGCTAATGAAAAACTGTTTTTT.

The chain is built from TRBV27 and TRBJ1-1, with 7 positions matching TRBD1. The CDR3 is made up of 16 amino acids. The germline V gene has CDR1 MNHEY and CDR2 SMNVEV (reference sequence). V was clipped by 6 bases and J by 3 bases; unmatched bases: 13. CDR3 loop: CASRQYDRVGDTEAFF. In DNA form, the CDR3 reads TGTGCCAGCAGACAGTACGACAGGGTGGGTGACACTGAAGCTTTCTTT.

The chain has TRBV9 and TRBJ1-1, with D possibly TRBD1 on 5 matching bases. The V and J ends lost 2 bases and 7 bases respectively, with 12 bases between them. CDR1 and CDR2 from the germline V gene are SGDLS and YYNGEE. This CDR3 is built from 13 residues. CDR3 coding DNA: TGTGCCAGCAGCGTTCTCGGGGGAGGTGAAGCTTTCTTT. Encoded protein: CASSVLGGGEAFF.

J is TRBJ1-5 and V is TRBV18, with 7 bases lining up with TRBD1. With 2 bases clipped from V and 3 bases from J, the junction kept 4 bases outside the gene matches. This CDR3 is 15 amino acids long. Germline V gene sequence: CDR1 KGHSH, CDR2 LQKENI. The CDR3: CASSPSGTDNQPQHF. The CDR3 DNA follows: TGTGCCAGCTCACCATCCGGGACAGACAATCAGCCCCAGCATTTT.

This clone was seen just once. The rearrangement links TRBV6-5 to TRBJ2-7; tentatively, D is TRBD2 (6 bases). The CDR3 spans 14 residues. Trimming took 7 bases from V and 4 from J, leaving 17 bases between them. The V gene's germline CDR1 is MNHEY and CDR2 SVGAGI. The CDR3 region is CASKRTEAGYEQYF. The CDR3 bases are TGTGCCAGCAAACGAACCGAGGCGGGGTACGAGCAGTACTTC.

V gene TRBV5-1 combines with J gene TRBJ2-1; D is tentatively TRBD1 or TRBD2 (5 bases each). Trimming took 4 bases from V and 7 from J, leaving 15 bases between them. The V gene's germline CDR1 is SGHRS and CDR2 YFSETQ. The CDR3 is 14 amino acids. CDR3 DNA: TGCGCCAGCAGCCTGGACTTCTCAGGGAATGAGCAGTTCTTC. It translates to CASSLDFSGNEQFF.

The chain has TRBV7-9 and TRBJ1-2; 7 nucleotides line up with TRBD1. The J segment lost 2 bases and the V segment lost 6 bases, leaving 3 bases of the junction unmatched. Germline CDR1 is SEHNR and CDR2 is FQNEAQ (reference sequence). CDR3 length: 13 residues. The CDR3 reads CASRQQGNYGYTF. CDR3 nucleotides: TGTGCCAGCAGACAACAGGGGAACTATGGCTACACCTTC.

The J gene is TRBJ2-2, the V gene TRBV19, with D tentatively TRBD2 (6 bases). This CDR3 is built from 14 residues. V lost 5 bases to trimming and J lost 3 bases, with 10 bases between them. Germline-derived CDR1 and CDR2 are LNHDA and SQIVND (reference sequence). CDR3 in amino acids: CASSVSGDTGELFF. CDR3 coding DNA: TGTGCCAGTAGTGTTAGCGGCGACACCGGGGAGCTGTTTTTT.

The J gene is TRBJ1-1, the V gene TRBV6-2 or TRBV6-3, with D tentatively TRBD1 (5 bases). Germline V gene data show CDR1 as MNHEY and CDR2 as SVGEGT. V dropped 0 bases and J dropped 4 bases, with 9 bases sitting between them. There are 14 residues in the CDR3. The CDR3: CASSYSGGATEAFF. In DNA form, the CDR3 reads TGTGCCAGCAGTTACTCGGGGGGAGCCACTGAAGCTTTCTTT.

The V call is TRBV6-6, the J call TRBJ1-2; a possible D gene is TRBD1 (6 bases). The germline V gene has CDR1 MNHNY and CDR2 SVGAGI (reference sequence). Between the trimmed V and J ends, which lost 7 bases and 8 bases, there was a span of 20 bases. The CDR3 consists of 14 residues. CDR3 DNA sequence: TGTGCCAGCAATACAGGGATAGGGGTAAGGGGCTACACCTTC. Translating gives CASNTGIGVRGYTF.

The rearrangement joins TRBV6-5 to TRBJ1-2; 7 bases map to TRBD1. The V segment lost 6 bases and the J segment 3 bases; nucleotides outside the gene matches: 7. This CDR3 has 14 residues. Per germline, CDR1 MNHEY and CDR2 SVGAGI. The CDR3 bases are TGTGCCAGCAGAGATAACAGGGGTGACTATGGCTACACCTTC. Translation gives CASRDNRGDYGYTF.

The genes are TRBV19 and TRBJ1-2, with D unclear. Deletions cut 3 bases from V and 4 bases from J, with 6 bases between. The CDR3 loop spans 12 amino acids. Germline V lookup: CDR1 LNHDA, CDR2 SQIVND (reference sequence). The CDR3 loop reads CASSMYGYGYTF. DNA for the CDR3: TGTGCCAGTAGTATGTACGGCTATGGCTACACCTTC.

This chain links TRBV6-5 with TRBJ1-4; 10 nucleotides align to TRBD1. The CDR3 runs 15 residues. Losses at the gene ends were 6 bases for V and 8 bases for J; bases not matched to a gene: 9. Germline V gene data show CDR1 as MNHEY and CDR2 as SVGAGI. The CDR3 loop reads CASRPGTGEGEKLFF. The CDR3 DNA is TGTGCCAGCAGGCCCGGGACAGGGGAGGGAGAAAAACTGTTTTTT.

This clone was counted once. The chain couples TRBV18 to TRBJ1-5; 7 nucleotides line up with TRBD1. Germline values: CDR1 KGHSH, CDR2 LQKENI. The CDR3 is 15 amino acids. With V trimmed by 5 bases and J by 4 bases, 8 bases remained unmatched. CDR3 sequence reads: CASSTSTGQNQPQHF. CDR3 in DNA: TGTGCCAGCTCAACGTCGACAGGGCAGAATCAGCCCCAGCATTTT.